Shown below are 18 T cell receptor beta chains from a single sample sequenced in a study of T cell responses to AZD1222 COVID-19 vaccine. Repertoires were generated with immunoSEQ multiplex PCR, while TCRdb's copy carries only in-frame clones and drops some. The sample has more than 35,000 clones, around 80% seen once. The specimen comprised peripheral blood, sampled on day 0 of AZD1222 vaccination. All receptors come from an adult in good health.

The rearrangement joins TRBV28 to TRBJ2-5, with 7 bases matching TRBD1. The germline CDR1 and CDR2 sequences are MDHEN and SYDVKM. This CDR3 has 14 amino acids. Trimming cost V 3 bases and J 5 bases; bases outside gene matches: 6. The CDR3 region has the DNA TGTGCCAGCAGTTTCCCAAGGGGGCAGGAGACCCAGTACTTC. It yields the protein CASSFPRGQETQYF.

The chain employs TRBV6-1 and TRBJ2-4; 8 bases fit TRBD1. The V gene end was trimmed by 6 bases and the J gene end by 2 bases; junction bases not matched to a gene: 15. Looked up from germline, CDR1 is MNHNS and CDR2 is SASEGT. The CDR3 is 18 amino acids. CDR3 region: CASRELGTGLTTKNIQYF. The CDR3 nucleotides read TGTGCCAGCAGAGAACTCGGGACAGGTTTGACAACCAAAAACATTCAGTACTTC.

The V and J genes are TRBV7-3 and TRBJ2-7, with TRBD2 identical over 10 bases. V lost 6 bases, J lost 4 bases, and 9 bases stayed unmatched. The germline CDR1 and CDR2 sequences are SGHTA and FQGTGA. The CDR3 loop spans 15 amino acids. The DNA of the CDR3 is TGTGCCAGCAGGGGAAGCGGGAGGGTCAAATACGAGCAGTACTTC. It yields the protein CASRGSGRVKYEQYF.

This chain joins TRBV19 and TRBJ2-7; D unresolved. Trimming took off 7 bases at V and 3 bases at J, with 7 bases between the two ends. The germline V gene has CDR1 LNHDA and CDR2 SQIVND (reference sequence). The CDR3 extends over 11 amino acids. CDR3 in amino acids: CASTSGYEQYF. The CDR3 bases are TGTGCCAGTACCTCGGGCTACGAGCAGTACTTC.

The chain recombines TRBV2 with TRBJ1-1; D not resolved. The CDR3 spans 13 residues. CDR1 is SNHLY and CDR2 is FYNNEI in the germline V gene. V gave up 5 bases and J gave up 1 base, with 8 bases separating them. The CDR3 DNA is TGTGCCAGCAGTAAGGGAGAGAACACTGAAGCTTTCTTT. This gives the protein CASSKGENTEAFF.

V and J are TRBV24-1 and TRBJ2-3; 10 nucleotides match TRBD2. Per germline, CDR1 KGHDR and CDR2 SFDVKD. The CDR3 consists of 17 residues. The ends lost 6 bases at V and 0 bases at J; junction bases unmatched: 8. Written as DNA, the CDR3 is TGTGCCACCAGTCCAGCGGGAGGGCCCCCTAGCACAGATACGCAGTATTTT. This codes for CATSPAGGPPSTDTQYF.

The chain couples TRBV6-4 to TRBJ2-3; the D gene is possibly TRBD2 (5 bases). Trimming cost V 6 bases and J 0 bases, with 10 bases left between them. The germline gives CDR1 MRHNA, CDR2 SNTAGT. This CDR3 has 14 amino acids. The CDR3, as DNA: TGTGCCAGCAGCCCGGACTCTAGCACAGATACGCAGTATTTT. Translation: CASSPDSSTDTQYF.

The chain couples TRBV28 to TRBJ1-5; 8 bases fit TRBD1. Trimming cost V 8 bases and J 3 bases; bases outside gene matches: 3. The CDR3 covers 13 residues. CDR1 is MDHEN and CDR2 is SYDVKM in the germline V gene. The CDR3 here is CASHRGNNQPQHF. For the CDR3, the DNA is TGTGCCAGCCACAGGGGGAACAATCAGCCCCAGCATTTT.

This clone occurred a few times. The rearrangement joins TRBV6-5 to TRBJ1-5; a weak D match, TRBD1 (6 bases). Per the germline V gene, CDR1 is MNHEY and CDR2 is SVGAGI. This CDR3 contains 13 residues. V was pared by 5 bases and J by 4 bases, with 9 bases between. The CDR3 reads CASSRQVNQPQHF. The CDR3 coding sequence is TGTGCCAGCAGTAGACAGGTGAATCAGCCCCAGCATTTT.

This chain links TRBV19 with TRBJ2-1; 7 bases are a match to TRBD1. The V gene's germline CDR1 is LNHDA and CDR2 SQIVND (reference sequence). With 3 bases clipped from V and 8 bases from J, the junction kept 4 bases outside the gene matches. The CDR3 spans 13 residues. For the CDR3, the DNA is TGTGCCAGTAGTATGAACAGGGGTGATGAGCAGTTCTTC. Translated, it gives CASSMNRGDEQFF.

The chain is built from TRBV2 and TRBJ1-5, with a weak D call TRBD1 (6 bases). The CDR3 spans 14 residues. V dropped 6 bases and J dropped 5 bases, with 14 bases sitting between them. The V gene's germline CDR1 is SNHLY and CDR2 FYNNEI. CDR3 loop: CASRGGTTDQPQHF. CDR3 coding DNA: TGTGCCAGCAGGGGGGGGACAACAGATCAGCCCCAGCATTTT. Combining the CDR3 with reference TRBV2 and TRBJ1-5 gives the whole variable domain EPEVTQTPSHQVTQMGQEVILRCVPISNHLYFYWYRQILGQKVEFLVSFYNNEISEKSEIFDDQFSVERPDGSNFTLKIRSTKLEDSAMYFCASRGGTTDQPQHFGDGTRLSIL.

The rearrangement joins TRBV11-3 to TRBJ2-1; no clear D. V lost 5 bases and J 5 bases, leaving 4 bases between the germline ends. The CDR3 covers 11 residues. Germline V gene lookup returns CDR1 SGHNT and CDR2 YENEEA. The CDR3 bases are TGTGCCAGCAGCACCAACAATGAGCAGTTCTTC. Translated, it gives CASSTNNEQFF.

The chain links TRBV12-3 or TRBV12-4 to TRBJ1-1; no clear D gene. The CDR3 is 13 residues long. Trimming shortened V by 1 base and J by 3 bases, and 6 bases separated the two germline ends. CDR3 region: CASSLGSHTEAFF. Written as DNA, the CDR3 is TGTGCCAGCAGTTTAGGGTCTCACACTGAAGCTTTCTTT.

This chain joins TRBV19 and TRBJ2-3, with a tentative D call TRBD2 (5 bases). The CDR3 covers 16 residues. V was pared by 6 bases and J by 7 bases, with 23 bases between. CDR1 is LNHDA and CDR2 is SQIVND in the germline V gene (reference sequence). CDR3 coding DNA: TGTGCCAGTAGCCCCCCCATAAGCGCGGGCACGCATACGCAGTATTTT. It translates to CASSPPISAGTHTQYF.

Only a few counts were recorded for this clone. A read error may produce the germline difference seen at one junction end. CDR3 bases: TGTGCCAGCTGCCAGGCGGGGAGAGGGGAGACCCAGTACTTC. Amino acid sequence: CASCQAGRGETQYF. V gene TRBV3-1 (or the pseudogene TRBV3-2) combines with J gene TRBJ2-5; tentative D call: TRBD2 (6 bases). There are 14 residues in the CDR3. The germline CDR1 and CDR2 sequences are LGHDT and YNNKEL (reference sequence).

The chain uses TRBV6-1 and TRBJ2-5; 7 nucleotides agree with TRBD2. J lost 4 bases, V lost 0 bases, and 14 bases had no gene match. The germline V gene encodes CDR1 MNHNS and CDR2 SASEGT. The CDR3 consists of 18 residues. The CDR3 reads CASSEATFGAGIRETQYF. CDR3 DNA sequence: TGTGCCAGCAGTGAAGCTACCTTCGGAGCGGGAATACGAGAGACCCAGTACTTC.

The chain recombines TRBV6-1 with TRBJ1-5, with TRBD1 matching over 10 bases. The CDR3 contains 16 residues. V trimming: 4 bases; J trimming: 4 bases; junction bases outside the gene matches: 7. CDR1 is MNHNS and CDR2 is SASEGT in the germline V gene. The CDR3 protein is CASSAFRTGGNQPQHF. For the CDR3, the DNA is TGTGCCAGCAGTGCTTTTAGGACAGGGGGTAATCAGCCCCAGCATTTT.

This sequence joins TRBV11-2 and TRBJ2-7; 9 positions agree with TRBD1. J gave up 3 bases and V 5 bases, and 2 bases lay outside the gene matches. The CDR3 is made up of 13 amino acids. Germline CDR1 is SGHAT and CDR2 is FQNNGV. The CDR3 coding sequence is TGTGCCAGCAGCCAGACAGGGGGCTACGAGCAGTACTTC. Translation: CASSQTGGYEQYF.